The 31 T cell receptor beta chains listed next were all sequenced from one sample in a study of CD8 T cells in acute hepatitis C reinfection. Measured with immunoSEQ multiplex PCR; TCRdb has only the in-frame clones, and not every one. The sample shows tens of thousands of clones, 80% to 90% of them seen only once. Time point given: naive CD8 control sorted from an acute-time-point sample. Sequencing was performed on naive CD8+ T cells from PBMCs. The origin of the receptors is a woman aged 18 to 35 who spontaneously cleared hepatitis C infection.

This rearrangement joins TRBV27 to TRBJ1-5; D perhaps matches TRBD1 (5 bases). Germline CDR1 is MNHEY and CDR2 is SMNVEV (reference sequence). The germline V and J ends were trimmed by 6 bases and 4 bases, with 7 bases remaining between them. The CDR3 is made up of 12 amino acids. DNA of the CDR3: TGTGCCAGCAGAGAGGGGAATCAGCCCCAGCATTTT. Its protein product is CASREGNQPQHF.

This clone was picked up a small number of times. The V call is TRBV27, the J call TRBJ2-7, with D unclear. Germline assignment: CDR1 MNHEY and CDR2 SMNVEV (reference sequence). V gave up 4 bases and J gave up 3 bases, with 4 bases separating them. The CDR3 consists of 11 residues. CDR3: CASSSYYEQYF. The CDR3 bases are TGTGCCAGCAGTTCGTACTACGAGCAGTACTTC.

The chain has TRBV27 and TRBJ1-2; 8 nucleotides match TRBD1. CDR1 MNHEY and CDR2 SMNVEV come from the germline V gene (reference sequence). This CDR3 spans 20 amino acids. Trimming cost V 0 bases and J 5 bases; bases outside gene matches: 20. The CDR3 DNA reads TGTGCCAGCAGTTTATCGTACCTCCGGACAGGGCCGCACAACTGGTATGGCTACACCTTC. Its translation: CASSLSYLRTGPHNWYGYTF.

The chain couples TRBV11-2 to TRBJ1-2; D is perhaps TRBD1 (6 bases). The germline V gene has CDR1 SGHAT and CDR2 FQNNGV. Trimming took off 1 base at V and 4 bases at J, with 13 bases between the two ends. This CDR3 spans 15 amino acids. CDR3 coding DNA: TGTGCCAGCAGCTTAGTTCTGGACAGCGTCTATGGCTACACCTTC. This encodes CASSLVLDSVYGYTF.

J is TRBJ1-2 and V is TRBV5-1; no clear D gene. This CDR3 comprises 13 residues. CDR1 is SGHRS, CDR2 YFSETQ, per germline. V lost 3 bases, J lost 4 bases, and 10 bases lay in between. CDR3 protein: CASSSGLSYGYTF. The CDR3, as DNA: TGCGCCAGCAGCTCCGGGCTTTCCTATGGCTACACCTTC.

The chain links TRBV9 to TRBJ1-1; maybe TRBD1 (5 bases). The ends were cut back, 4 bases at V and 5 bases at J, with 9 bases in the middle. Germline V lookup: CDR1 SGDLS, CDR2 YYNGEE. The length of the CDR3 is 12 residues. The CDR3 spells CASSRGDTEAFF. The CDR3 nucleotides are TGTGCCAGCAGCCGGGGGGATACTGAAGCTTTCTTT. Filled out from reference TRBV9 and TRBJ1-1, the complete variable domain reads DSGVTQTPKHLITATGQRVTLRCSPRSGDLSVYWYQQSLDQGLQFLIQYYNGEERAKGNILERFSAQQFPDLHSELNLSSLELGDSALYFCASSRGDTEAFFGQGTRLTVV.

This clone was counted a few times. The chain joins TRBV7-6 to TRBJ2-1; no firm D call. V was shortened by 2 bases and J by 8 bases, with 22 bases between the two germline ends. The CDR3 consists of 17 residues. Germline V CDR1 and CDR2: SGHVS, FNYEAQ. CDR3 in DNA: TGTGCCAGCAGCTTATCTGTCCTTGGCGAGCATGGGTATGAGCAGTTCTTC. Residues: CASSLSVLGEHGYEQFF.

This clone was recorded only once. V and J are TRBV9 and TRBJ2-1; TRBD1 aligns across 9 bases. CDR1 is SGDLS, CDR2 YYNGEE, per germline. This CDR3 has 12 amino acids. V dropped 3 bases and J dropped 13; count of bases not matched to a gene: 5. CDR3 bases: TGTGCCAGCAGCGCGGGGACAGGGATACAGTTCTTC. It encodes CASSAGTGIQFF.

The chain joins TRBV6-1 to TRBJ1-4, with 9 bases matching TRBD1. CDR3 length: 18 residues. The trim removed 0 bases at V and 5 bases at J, leaving 10 bases unmatched. Germline loops: CDR1 MNHNS, CDR2 SASEGT. The CDR3 region is CASSEANLAGQGNEKLFF. The CDR3 nucleotides read TGTGCCAGCAGTGAAGCGAATCTTGCGGGACAGGGAAATGAAAAACTGTTTTTT.

The chain combines TRBV6-1 with TRBJ2-2; perhaps TRBD2 as D (5 bases). This CDR3 is built from 14 residues. V lost 4 bases to trimming and J lost 1 base, with 7 bases between them. The germline CDR1 and CDR2 sequences are MNHNS and SASEGT. The CDR3 spells CASSADWNTGELFF. CDR3 bases: TGTGCCAGCAGTGCGGACTGGAACACCGGGGAGCTGTTTTTT.

This clone has a single count. The chain employs TRBV4-1 and TRBJ1-2; TRBD1 might be the D (5 bases). CDR3 length: 14 residues. Trimming removed 5 bases from V and 4 bases from J, with 14 bases in between. The germline V gene has CDR1 MGHRA and CDR2 YSYEKL. The CDR3 sequence: CASSSIGQFYGYTF. The CDR3 DNA is TGCGCCAGCAGCTCCATCGGACAATTCTATGGCTACACCTTC.

This clone came up once. This sequence joins TRBV10-3 and TRBJ2-3, with 11 bases lining up with TRBD2. Germline CDR1 is ENHRY and CDR2 is SYGVKD. Unmatched junction bases numbered 7, after V lost 6 bases and J lost 2 bases. The CDR3 runs 16 residues. The CDR3 nucleotides read TGTGCCATCAGGGCCGGGACTAGCGGAAACACAGATACGCAGTATTTT. Residues: CAIRAGTSGNTDTQYF.

V gene TRBV10-1 combines with J gene TRBJ2-2, with 10 bases fitting TRBD1. Germline CDR1 WNHNN, CDR2 SYGVQD (reference sequence). V trimming: 3 bases; J trimming: 3 bases; junction bases outside the gene matches: 10. The CDR3 sequence is 18 residues long. Here the CDR3 reads CASSDGETGGLYTGELFF. The CDR3 nucleotides are TGCGCCAGCAGTGACGGGGAGACAGGGGGCCTTTACACCGGGGAGCTGTTTTTT.

This rearrangement joins TRBV30 to TRBJ2-7; perhaps TRBD1 as D (6 bases). V was shortened by 4 bases and J by 6 bases, with 16 bases between the two germline ends. Germline V lookup: CDR1 GTSNPN, CDR2 SVGIG (reference sequence). The CDR3 totals 13 residues. This chain's CDR3 is CAWNRVYAGEQYF. For the CDR3, the DNA is TGTGCCTGGAACAGGGTCTACGCTGGCGAGCAGTACTTC.

The gene calls are TRBV4-1 and TRBJ2-1; D uncertain. Germline CDR1 MGHRA, CDR2 YSYEKL. The V end was cut by 2 bases, the J end by 8 bases, with 13 bases between. The CDR3 spans 14 residues. The CDR3 protein is CASSQSVAVDEQFF. For the CDR3, the DNA is TGCGCCAGCAGCCAAAGCGTCGCAGTGGATGAGCAGTTCTTC.

The chain recombines TRBV4-1 with TRBJ2-1; D gene uncertain. Germline V gene lookup returns CDR1 MGHRA and CDR2 YSYEKL. Trimming left V 4 bases short and J 7 bases short, with 17 bases between. This CDR3 is built from 15 residues. This CDR3 reads CASSPDRQVGNEQFF. The CDR3 DNA reads as TGCGCCAGCAGCCCCGATCGCCAGGTAGGGAATGAGCAGTTCTTC.

The gene calls are TRBV2 and TRBJ1-1; D not resolved. Looked up from germline, CDR1 is SNHLY and CDR2 is FYNNEI. The CDR3 contains 13 residues. Trimming pared 1 base from V and 11 bases from J, leaving 14 bases between. CDR3 sequence: CASSEGAVDEAFF. CDR3 in DNA: TGTGCCAGCAGTGAAGGGGCAGTGGATGAGGCTTTCTTT.

The rearrangement uses TRBV21-1 and TRBJ2-3; the table's D call of TRBD1 was not tested on the DNA. TRBV21-1 is a pseudogene locus. This CDR3 has 14 residues. The CDR3 coding sequence is TGTGCCAGCAGCAAGCCCAACAGGGCAGATACGCAGTATTTT. This sequence encodes CASSKPNRADTQYF.

The chain has TRBV7-9 and TRBJ2-2, with TRBD2 matching over 7 bases. The junction had 4 bases not matched to a gene; V was cut back by 4 bases and J by 5 bases. This CDR3 is 14 amino acids long. The germline CDR1 and CDR2 sequences are SEHNR and FQNEAQ (reference sequence). CDR3 nucleotides: TGTGCCAGCAGCTCTGTCGGGGGGACCGGGGAGCTGTTTTTT. Its protein is CASSSVGGTGELFF.

The chain has TRBV27 and TRBJ1-5; D gene ambiguous. This CDR3 region has 13 residues. Trimming left V 2 bases short and J 0 bases short, with 2 bases between. Germline CDR1 reads MNHEY; CDR2 reads SMNVEV (reference sequence). As DNA, the CDR3 is TGTGCCAGCAGTTTACATAGCAATCAGCCCCAGCATTTT. This translates into CASSLHSNQPQHF.

V is TRBV9 and J is TRBJ2-3; 14 bases line up with TRBD2. With 4 bases clipped from V and 1 base from J, the junction kept 11 bases outside the gene matches. The germline V gene has CDR1 SGDLS and CDR2 YYNGEE. The CDR3 extends over 19 amino acids. This CDR3 is CASSPGLAGAGSGTDTQYF. CDR3 in DNA: TGTGCCAGCAGCCCGGGACTAGCGGGAGCCGGTTCCGGCACAGATACGCAGTATTTT.

The chain uses TRBV5-6 and TRBJ1-1; D not resolved. Germline assignment: CDR1 SGHDT and CDR2 YYEEEE. The CDR3 sequence is 16 residues long. The ends were cut back, 4 bases at V and 0 bases at J, with 16 bases in the middle. The DNA for the CDR3 is TGTGCCAGCAGCGACGAGGGCTGGAGCATGAACACTGAAGCTTTCTTT. Its translation is CASSDEGWSMNTEAFF.

V usage is TRBV7-8 and J usage is TRBJ1-5; D ambiguous. The CDR3 loop spans 16 amino acids. Germline CDR1 is SGHVS and CDR2 is FQNEAQ. V gave up 2 bases and J gave up 2 bases, with 13 bases separating them. CDR3 sequence (DNA): TGTGCCAGCAGCTTATATGAGGAGATGGGCAATCAGCCCCAGCATTTT. Protein: CASSLYEEMGNQPQHF.

Only a few counts were recorded for this clone. The CDR3 region has the DNA TGTGCCAGTAGTTGGATGAACACTGAAGCTTTCTTT. This codes for CASSWMNTEAFF. The J gene is TRBJ1-1, the V gene TRBV19; D uncertain. V was shortened by 5 bases and J by 0 bases, with 4 bases between the two germline ends. The CDR3 runs 12 residues. Germline V gene data show CDR1 as LNHDA and CDR2 as SQIVND (reference sequence).

The CDR3 loop reads CASSLRVRTSGIQETQYF. As DNA, the CDR3 is TGTGCCAGCAGCTTACGGGTCCGGACTAGCGGAATTCAAGAGACCCAGTACTTC. The rearrangement uses TRBV5-4 and TRBJ2-5; the match to TRBD2 covers 10 bases. The CDR3 has 18 residues. Germline CDR1 SGHNT, CDR2 YYREEE (reference sequence). J was trimmed by 2 bases and V by 2 bases; bases with no gene match: 12.

The table lists this clone with a count of one. The chain combines TRBV6-6 with TRBJ2-1; TRBD2 agrees at 7 bases. Germline loops: CDR1 MNHNY, CDR2 SVGAGI (reference sequence). The V gene end was trimmed by 6 bases and the J gene end by 4 bases; junction bases not matched to a gene: 6. The CDR3 contains 14 residues. CDR3 bases: TGTGCCAGCAGGGGGGGGACTTCTTACAATGAGCAGTTCTTC. It is translated as CASRGGTSYNEQFF.

This chain uses TRBV4-1 with TRBJ2-7; D gene ambiguous. This CDR3 has 14 residues. CDR1 is MGHRA and CDR2 is YSYEKL in the germline V gene. Trimming cost V 1 base and J 3 bases, with 10 bases left between them. CDR3 region: CASSQGPPLYEQYF. CDR3 nucleotides: TGCGCCAGCAGCCAAGGGCCCCCCCTCTACGAGCAGTACTTC.

This clone has just one count. The chain recombines TRBV7-9 with TRBJ2-7; 7 positions agree with TRBD2. The trim removed 2 bases at V and 4 bases at J, leaving 11 bases unmatched. The CDR3 sequence is 16 residues long. CDR1 is SEHNR, CDR2 FQNEAQ, per germline (reference sequence). The CDR3 sequence is CASSLTSRGVRYEQYF. Written as DNA, the CDR3 is TGTGCCAGCAGCTTAACCTCCCGGGGGGTCCGGTACGAGCAGTACTTC.

This rearrangement joins TRBV27 to TRBJ2-1; D gene uncertain. This CDR3 region has 14 residues. The germline V and J ends were trimmed by 7 bases and 4 bases, with 14 bases remaining between them. Germline V gene sequence: CDR1 MNHEY, CDR2 SMNVEV (reference sequence). The CDR3 DNA reads TGTGCCAGCACCCCCGGCTTGGCTTACAATGAGCAGTTCTTC. The encoded protein is CASTPGLAYNEQFF.

This clone was counted a single time. V usage is TRBV7-7 and J usage is TRBJ2-2; weak D call: TRBD1 (5 bases). Germline CDR1 is SSHAT and CDR2 is FNYEAQ (reference sequence). The CDR3 has 15 amino acids. Trimming pared 5 bases from V and 6 bases from J, leaving 16 bases between. The CDR3 spells CASSLDSEIAGELFF. The DNA of the CDR3 is TGTGCCAGCAGCCTCGACAGTGAGATTGCCGGGGAGCTGTTTTTT.

This chain connects TRBV29-1 to TRBJ2-1; the match to TRBD1 covers 8 bases. V lost 6 bases and J lost 5; bases outside the gene matches: 15. The V gene's germline CDR1 is SQVTM and CDR2 ANQGSEA. CDR3 size: 16 residues. CDR3 sequence reads: CSVADIGQGGNNEQFF. CDR3 in DNA: TGCAGCGTCGCAGATATAGGACAGGGTGGGAACAATGAGCAGTTCTTC.